Each of the 19 T cell receptor beta chains below was sequenced from the same sample in a study of type 1 and type 2 diabetes patients. PCR was run on genomic DNA. Amplification of the beta chain CDR3 used 30 forward and 13 reverse multiplex primers. In TCRdb, the multiplex PCR reads were re-called with MiXCR into one record per CDR3 protein. There are under 300,000 distinct CDR3 sequences in the sample; 40% to 50% occur only once, and roughly 13% lies in the top ten. Sequenced material: peripheral blood mononuclear cells (PBMCs). These receptors all come from a man in his late teens or twenties with type 2 diabetes.

V usage is TRBV12-3 or TRBV12-4 and J usage is TRBJ2-3; D tentatively reads TRBD1 or TRBD2 (5 bases each). This CDR3 is built from 13 residues. V was cut by 6 bases and J by 2 bases, with 9 bases left in between. CDR3 in DNA: TGTGCCAGCAGGGGACGGGACACAGATACGCAGTATTTT. This codes for CASRGRDTDTQYF.

Comment on this clonotype: A much larger clone differs by one base, so this may be a read error. This chain uses TRBV10-2 with TRBJ1-2; TRBD1 matches 8 bases. Germline CDR1 and CDR2: WSHSY and SAAADI. J lost 6 bases, V lost 2 bases, and 8 bases had no gene match. The CDR3 is 15 residues long. The CDR3 DNA sequence: TGCGCCAGCAGTGAGAAGGGACAGGAGGCAGATGGCTACACCTTC. This codes for CASSEKGQEADGYTF.

Regarding this clonotype: A read error may explain this, as a much larger clone is one base away. V is TRBV2 and J is TRBJ2-2; either TRBD1 or TRBD2 may supply D (5 bases each). V was clipped by 5 bases and J by 0 bases, with 10 bases between them. This CDR3 is built from 15 residues. Germline V CDR1 and CDR2: SNHLY, FYNNEI. In DNA, the CDR3 is TGTGCCAGCAGTCTACGGGGCTCGAACACCGGGGAGCTGTTTTTT. It translates to CASSLRGSNTGELFF.

This clonotype was seen a few times. The chain links TRBV6-5 to TRBJ2-2, with D possibly being TRBD1 or TRBD2 (5 bases each). The CDR3 sequence is 14 residues long. V lost 6 bases, J lost 2 bases, and 10 bases lay in between. Germline V gene data show CDR1 as MNHEY and CDR2 as SVGAGI. The CDR3 nucleotides are TGTGCCAGCAGCACGGGGCCTAACACCGGGGAGCTGTTTTTT. Its translation: CASSTGPNTGELFF.

This clonotype was detected only a few times. The CDR3 here is CASSYSGWETQYF. CDR3 in DNA: TGTGCCAGCAGTTATTCCGGGTGGGAGACCCAGTACTTC. The rearrangement joins TRBV6-5 to TRBJ2-5; D remains unclear. The CDR3 loop spans 13 amino acids. Germline values: CDR1 MNHEY, CDR2 SVGAGI. V lost 3 bases, J lost 5 bases, and 10 bases lay in between.

The V call is TRBV19, the J call TRBJ1-2; D gene unclear. Trimming cost V 6 bases and J 2 bases, with 16 bases left between them. Looked up from germline, CDR1 is LNHDA and CDR2 is SQIVND (reference sequence). The CDR3 sequence is 15 residues long. The CDR3 loop is CASRETARLNYGYTF. The DNA for the CDR3 is TGTGCCAGTAGGGAGACGGCGAGATTGAACTATGGCTACACCTTC.

In this sample, this clonotype turned up a few times. J is TRBJ2-7 and V is TRBV6-5; TRBD2 might be the D (7 bases). With 6 bases removed from V and 4 bases from J, the gap between germline ends came to 19 bases. Germline V gene sequence: CDR1 MNHEY, CDR2 SVGAGI. The CDR3 sequence is 15 residues long. The CDR3 spells CASSPGGGGNYEQYF. CDR3 DNA sequence: TGTGCCAGCAGCCCCGGCGGGGGCGGGAATTACGAGCAGTACTTC.

This clonotype was counted at least ten times. CDR3 protein: CAISSITGGIEAFF. The DNA for the CDR3 is TGTGCCATCAGTTCTATAACAGGGGGCATTGAAGCTTTCTTT. This chain joins TRBV10-3 and TRBJ1-1, with 9 bases that match TRBD1. J lost 7 bases, V lost 5 bases, and 8 bases had no gene match. The V gene's germline CDR1 is ENHRY and CDR2 SYGVKD. The CDR3 has 14 amino acids.

As for this clonotype: Without the conserved terminal phenylalanine or tryptophan, this CDR3 likely stems from a read error. The V gene is TRBV10-3, the J gene TRBJ1-2; no clear D. V was pared by 3 bases and J by 8 bases, with 10 bases between. The CDR3 is 12 residues long. CDR1 and CDR2 from the germline V gene are ENHRY and SYGVKD. CDR3 DNA: TGTGCCATCAGTGACTCCGCCGGGGGCTACACCTCC. It yields the protein CAISDSAGGYTS.

The CDR3 region is CASSGSGLNYGYTF. In DNA, the CDR3 is TGTGCCAGCAGTGGGTCAGGGCTAAACTATGGCTACACCTTC. The chain employs TRBV2 and TRBJ1-2, with D maybe TRBD1 (5 bases). Germline CDR1 reads SNHLY; CDR2 reads FYNNEI. V lost 4 bases and J lost 2, with 11 bases in between. The CDR3 spans 14 residues.

The table lists this clonotype with a few counts. The chain is built from TRBV24-1 and TRBJ2-1; unclear D gene. Trimming cost V 9 bases and J 9 bases, with 11 bases left between them. Germline loops: CDR1 KGHDR, CDR2 SFDVKD. The CDR3 loop spans 11 amino acids. CDR3 in DNA: TGTGCCACCGGAACGTGGGTTGAGCAGTTCTTC. The encoded protein is CATGTWVEQFF.

The rearrangement joins TRBV29-1 to TRBJ2-2, with 14 bases lining up with TRBD2. There are 17 residues in the CDR3. V was pared by 5 bases and J by 4 bases, with 9 bases of the junction left unmatched. Per the germline V gene, CDR1 is SQVTM and CDR2 is ANQGSEA. CDR3 DNA sequence: TGCAGCGTTCTTGGGACTAGCGGGAGAGTCGGCACCGGGGAGCTGTTTTTT. Its protein product is CSVLGTSGRVGTGELFF.

This clonotype was seen only once. Compared with germline, one end of the junction differs, possibly owing to a read error. J is TRBJ1-4 and V is TRBV30; TRBD1 is a possible D gene (5 bases). Germline V lookup: CDR1 GTSNPN, CDR2 SVGIG (reference sequence). The CDR3 length is 12 residues. CDR3 loop: CAWAASGGKPFF. DNA of the CDR3: TGTGCCTGGGCGGCATCTGGGGGAAAACCGTTTTTT.

The table lists this clonotype with a few counts. This sequence joins TRBV15 and TRBJ2-3; D call uncertain. The germline CDR1 and CDR2 sequences are LNHNV and YYDKDF (reference sequence). The CDR3 length is 13 residues. V lost 3 bases and J lost 8, with 12 bases in between. CDR3 nucleotide sequence: TGTGCCACCAGCAGTACACGAACGGTTACGCAGTATTTT. It is translated as CATSSTRTVTQYF. The full variable domain, its missing parts supplied by reference TRBV15 and TRBJ2-3, is DAMVIQNPRYQVTQFGKPVTLSCSQTLNHNVMYWYQQKSSQAPKLLFHYYDKDFNNEADTPDNFQSRRPNTSFCFLDIRSPGLGDTAMYLCATSSTRTVTQYFGPGTRLTVL.

This clonotype was picked up a small number of times. The V gene is TRBV10-3, the J gene TRBJ2-2; 12 bases fit TRBD1. The CDR3 has 16 residues. Germline V gene data show CDR1 as ENHRY and CDR2 as SYGVKD. The V segment lost 3 bases and the J segment 6 bases; nucleotides outside the gene matches: 5. CDR3 in DNA: TGTGCCATCAGTGAACCGGGACAGGGGGCGGCCGGGGAGCTGTTTTTT. It encodes CAISEPGQGAAGELFF.

This clonotype showed up just a few times. The gene calls are TRBV20-1 and TRBJ1-2, with 9 bases lining up with TRBD1. With V trimmed by 5 bases and J by 6 bases, 1 base remained unmatched. CDR3 length: 11 residues. Germline V CDR1 and CDR2: DFQATT, SNEGSKA (reference sequence). The CDR3 DNA reads TGCAGTGCTCGACAGGGGGATGGCTACACCTTC. Amino acid sequence: CSARQGDGYTF.

This chain joins TRBV7-3 and TRBJ2-3; 13 positions agree with TRBD2. CDR1 is SGHTA and CDR2 is FQGTGA in the germline V gene. V dropped 4 bases and J dropped 4; count of bases not matched to a gene: 11. This CDR3 has 18 residues. For the CDR3, the DNA is TGTGCCAGCAGCTCGACTAGCGGGGGGCGAGCATTTGCAGATACGCAGTATTTT. Its protein is CASSSTSGGRAFADTQYF.

The chain carries TRBV2 and TRBJ2-5, with D possibly TRBD2 on 5 matching bases. The J call is uncertain, as TRBJ2-1 better fits the DNA end. The CDR3 spans 13 residues. Germline V lookup: CDR1 SNHLY, CDR2 FYNNEI. The CDR3 region is CASSREGYNEQFF. CDR3 nucleotides: TGTGCCAGCAGCCGCGAGGGATACAATGAGCAGTTCTTC.

This clonotype was counted once. CDR3 nucleotides: TGTGCCAGCAGCAGGACTACCCCCTACGAGCAGTACTTC. Translation gives CASSRTTPYEQYF. This chain links TRBV4-2 with TRBJ2-7; D might be TRBD2 (6 bases). This CDR3 is 13 amino acids long. The V end lost 5 bases, the J end lost 2 bases, and 10 bases lay between the germline ends. Germline V gives CDR1 LGHNA, CDR2 YNFKEQ.